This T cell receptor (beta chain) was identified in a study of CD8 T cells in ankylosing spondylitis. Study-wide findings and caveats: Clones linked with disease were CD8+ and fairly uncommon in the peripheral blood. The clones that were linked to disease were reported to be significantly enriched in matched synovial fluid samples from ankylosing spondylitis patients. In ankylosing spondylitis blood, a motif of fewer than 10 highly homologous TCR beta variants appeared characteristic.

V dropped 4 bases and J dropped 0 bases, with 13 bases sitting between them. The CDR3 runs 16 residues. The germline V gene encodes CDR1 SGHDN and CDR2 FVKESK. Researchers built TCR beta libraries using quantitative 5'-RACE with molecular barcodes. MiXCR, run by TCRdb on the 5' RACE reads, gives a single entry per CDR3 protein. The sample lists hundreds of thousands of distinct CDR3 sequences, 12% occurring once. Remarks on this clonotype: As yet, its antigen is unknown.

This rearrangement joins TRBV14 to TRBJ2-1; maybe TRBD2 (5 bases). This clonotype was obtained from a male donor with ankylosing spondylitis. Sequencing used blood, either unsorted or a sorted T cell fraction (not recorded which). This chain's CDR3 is CASSPTGRSSYNEQFF. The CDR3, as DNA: TGTGCCAGCAGCCCAACTGGGAGAAGCTCCTACAATGAGCAGTTCTTC.